Included here is one T cell receptor beta chain sequence, with context. This sample is part of a study of blood T cell repertoires in COVID-19. The overall study: Sites in the United States, Italy and Spain provided acute and convalescent COVID-19 samples.

Participant reports of clinical history set cohort assignment. Clones were sequenced by immunoSEQ multiplex PCR, and TCRdb holds only the in-frame ones, with some missing. Of some 250,000 clones detected, roughly 93% appear once; the ten largest clones hold approximately 2.4%. The length of the CDR3 is 15 residues. CDR1 and CDR2 from the germline V gene are SGDLS and YYNGEE. Trimming removed 4 bases from V and 0 bases from J, with 13 bases in between. The sequenced sample consisted of PBMCs or T cells enriched from blood (not recorded which). The V gene is TRBV9, the J gene TRBJ1-1; a weak D match, TRBD1 (6 bases). The TCR was taken from a woman between 35 and 50 years old with acute COVID-19. CDR3 loop: CASSFRGGVNTEAFF. The CDR3 DNA follows: TGTGCCAGCAGCTTTAGAGGGGGGGTGAACACTGAAGCTTTCTTT.